This TCR beta chain originates from a study of radiotherapy plus CTLA-4 blockade in lung cancer. Germline values: CDR1 SGHAT, CDR2 FQNNGV. The CDR3 sequence is 13 residues long. Trimming at V came to 5 bases and at J to 9 bases, leaving 3 bases not matched to a gene. The data were produced by immunoSEQ multiplex PCR, yet TCRdb's version contains in-frame clones alone and is incomplete. Of around 38,000 clones listed, 86% are singletons. V and J are TRBV11-2 and TRBJ2-1, with TRBD1 identical over 11 bases. Material: peripheral blood, obtained from a patient treated with radiotherapy plus ipilimumab. This clonotype originated in a human donor with non-small cell lung cancer whose response to radiotherapy plus ipilimumab could not be evaluated. The CDR3 region has the DNA TGTGCCAGCAGCCCGGACAGGGGGCGTGAGCAGTTCTTC. As protein: CASSPDRGREQFF.